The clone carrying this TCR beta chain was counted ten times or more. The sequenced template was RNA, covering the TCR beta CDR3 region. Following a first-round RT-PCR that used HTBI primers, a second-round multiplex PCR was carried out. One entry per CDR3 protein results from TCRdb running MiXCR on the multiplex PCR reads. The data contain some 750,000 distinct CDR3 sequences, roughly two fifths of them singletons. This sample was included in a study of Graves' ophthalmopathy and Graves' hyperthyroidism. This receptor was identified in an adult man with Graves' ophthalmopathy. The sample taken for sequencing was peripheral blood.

CDR3 amino acids: CASSSDSWNYGYTF. DNA for the CDR3: TGTGCCAGCAGCTCCGACTCGTGGAACTATGGCTACACCTTC. V is TRBV9 and J is TRBJ1-2, with D uncertain. The germline V and J ends were trimmed by 4 bases and 2 bases, with 12 bases remaining between them. There are 14 residues in the CDR3. In germline, CDR1 is SGDLS, CDR2 YYNGEE. The variable domain in full, with the rest retrieved from reference TRBV9 and TRBJ1-2, is DSGVTQTPKHLITATGQRVTLRCSPRSGDLSVYWYQQSLDQGLQFLIQYYNGEERAKGNILERFSAQQFPDLHSELNLSSLELGDSALYFCASSSDSWNYGYTFGSGTRLTVV.